The next 6 T cell receptor beta chains were all read from a single sample in a study of T cell responses to AZD1222 COVID-19 vaccine. Profiling relied on immunoSEQ multiplex PCR, and the TCRdb table lists in-frame clones only, not all of them. The sample lists approximately 100,000 clones, around 84% occurring once. Specimen: peripheral blood, collected on day 0 of AZD1222 vaccination. These receptors were taken from an adult in good health.

The V call is TRBV24-1, the J call TRBJ1-2; 9 bases agree with TRBD1. This CDR3 has 13 amino acids. V trimming: 4 bases; J trimming: 8 bases; junction bases outside the gene matches: 4. The germline V gene encodes CDR1 KGHDR and CDR2 SFDVKD. The CDR3 sequence is CATSEHRGQGYTF. CDR3 DNA sequence: TGTGCCACCAGTGAACACAGGGGGCAAGGCTACACCTTC.

The chain couples TRBV18 to TRBJ2-2, with D hard to call. V was shortened by 4 bases and J by 6 bases, with 3 bases between the two germline ends. This CDR3 is built from 11 residues. Germline CDR1 and CDR2: KGHSH and LQKENI. In DNA form, the CDR3 reads TGTGCCAGCTCACTTCCCGGGGAGCTGTTTTTT. This gives the protein CASSLPGELFF. The whole variable domain, remainder taken from reference TRBV18 and TRBJ2-2, is NAGVMQNPRHLVRRRGQEARLRCSPMKGHSHVYWYRQLPEEGLKFMVYLQKENIIDESGMPKERFSAEFPKEGPSILRIQQVVRGDSAAYFCASSLPGELFFGEGSRLTVL.

This chain links TRBV30 with TRBJ1-3, with 7 nucleotides matching TRBD1. This CDR3 is 13 amino acids long. The germline CDR1 and CDR2 sequences are GTSNPN and SVGIG (reference sequence). Losses at the gene ends were 7 bases for V and 2 bases for J; bases not matched to a gene: 5. The CDR3 DNA follows: TGTGCCTTGAAACAGGGGCCTGGAAACACCATATATTTT. Residues: CALKQGPGNTIYF.

This chain's CDR3 is CASSVLGEQYF. For the CDR3, the DNA is TGTGCCAGCAGTGTTCTGGGAGAGCAGTACTTC. The rearrangement joins TRBV28 to TRBJ2-7; D uncertain. Per the germline V gene, CDR1 is MDHEN and CDR2 is SYDVKM. V was pared by 5 bases and J by 7 bases, with 9 bases between. CDR3 length: 11 amino acids.

The chain carries TRBV6-5 and TRBJ1-1; TRBD1 is a possible D gene (5 bases). The CDR3 is made up of 13 amino acids. Germline CDR1 and CDR2: MNHEY and SVGAGI. V gave up 6 bases and J gave up 1 base, with 9 bases separating them. This chain's CDR3 is CASRKTGNTEAFF. DNA of the CDR3: TGTGCCAGCAGAAAAACAGGGAACACTGAAGCTTTCTTT.

The chain joins TRBV28 to TRBJ1-5, with TRBD1 as a possible D gene (5 bases). The length of the CDR3 is 12 residues. From germline, CDR1 is MDHEN and CDR2 SYDVKM. With 11 bases removed from V and 0 bases from J, the gap between germline ends came to 8 bases. The CDR3 DNA reads TGTGCCCTGGGGGGTAGCAATCAGCCCCAGCATTTT. This encodes CALGGSNQPQHF.